A single sample is the source of the 25 T cell receptor beta chains below, sequenced in a study of molecular identifiers for immune sequencing clone quantification. TCRdb re-called the PCR reads through MiXCR, storing one row per CDR3 protein. The sample carries hundreds of thousands of distinct CDR3 sequences, less than 30% recorded once. The sequenced material came from naive CD8+ T cells from blood, with Jurkat cell RNA spiked in. Regarding subset: FACS-sorted CD8+CD4-CCR7+CD45RA+ naive T cells. The receptors stem from a human donor in good health. Some libraries in this study had Jurkat cell RNA spiked in.

This clonotype has just a few counts. The gene calls are TRBV9 and TRBJ2-2; TRBD1 agrees at 8 bases. The CDR3 consists of 14 residues. V lost 3 bases, J lost 6 bases, and 4 bases stayed unmatched. The germline V gene encodes CDR1 SGDLS and CDR2 YYNGEE. The CDR3, as DNA: TGTGCCAGCAGCGGACAGGGGACGGCCGGGGAGCTGTTTTTT. Translated, it gives CASSGQGTAGELFF.

Notes on this clonotype: This may arise from a read error, as a much more abundant clone is one base away. V is TRBV10-3 and J is TRBJ2-7; the D is unclear. Per the germline V gene, CDR1 is ENHRY and CDR2 is SYGVKD. Trimming cost V 9 bases and J 6 bases, with 21 bases left between them. The CDR3 has 14 amino acids. DNA of the CDR3: TGTGCCATTACAAGTGAAAAATTCGCCGGCGAGCAGTACTTC. It encodes CAITSEKFAGEQYF.

This clonotype was seen a handful of times. This chain connects TRBV20-1 to TRBJ1-6; D ambiguous. The V and J ends lost 0 bases and 5 bases respectively, with 5 bases between them. The CDR3 consists of 13 residues. CDR1 is DFQATT, CDR2 SNEGSKA, per germline (reference sequence). The CDR3 sequence is CSAREPNNSPLHF. CDR3 DNA: TGCAGTGCTAGAGAGCCCAATAATTCACCCCTCCACTTT.

This clonotype was seen at least ten times. V usage is TRBV4-3 and J usage is TRBJ2-3; 9 bases are shared with TRBD2. In germline, CDR1 is LGHNA, CDR2 YSLEER. This CDR3 contains 19 residues. J was trimmed by 6 bases and V by 0 bases; bases with no gene match: 16. CDR3 sequence: CASSQEALGFLAGLDTQYF. CDR3 DNA: TGCGCCAGCAGCCAAGAGGCGTTAGGGTTTCTAGCGGGATTGGATACGCAGTATTTT.

This clonotype has ten or more counts. The chain uses TRBV6-5 and TRBJ2-3; maybe TRBD1 (5 bases). Germline V CDR1 and CDR2: MNHEY, SVGAGI. The CDR3 contains 13 residues. Deletions cut 2 bases from V and 2 bases from J, with 5 bases between. The CDR3, as DNA: TGTGCCAGCAGTTACGGGGCCACAGATACGCAGTATTTT. This encodes CASSYGATDTQYF.

This sequence joins TRBV11-2 and TRBJ1-4; the D gene is possibly TRBD1 (5 bases). Trimming removed 5 bases at V and 7 bases at J, with 14 bases between. The CDR3 runs 14 residues. Germline V CDR1 and CDR2: SGHAT, FQNNGV. The DNA of the CDR3 is TGTGCCAGCAGCCTGAGGGCAGGGCGTGAAAAACTGTTTTTT. Residues: CASSLRAGREKLFF.

This clonotype was recorded many times. The chain recombines TRBV4-3 with TRBJ1-4; D perhaps matches TRBD1 (6 bases). This CDR3 is 14 amino acids long. From germline, CDR1 is LGHNA and CDR2 YSLEER. The V and J ends lost 0 bases and 8 bases respectively, with 10 bases between them. The CDR3 sequence: CASSQDEGTEKLFF. The DNA of the CDR3 is TGCGCCAGCAGCCAAGATGAAGGGACAGAAAAACTGTTTTTT.

Only a few counts were recorded for this clonotype. The chain is built from TRBV4-3 and TRBJ2-6, with TRBD1 identical over 8 bases. The CDR3 has 18 residues. V dropped 0 bases and J dropped 0; count of bases not matched to a gene: 4. CDR1 is LGHNA and CDR2 is YSLEER in the germline V gene. CDR3 sequence reads: CASSQDGTGLSGANVLTF. The CDR3, as DNA: TGCGCCAGCAGCCAAGATGGGACAGGTCTCTCTGGGGCCAACGTCCTGACTTTC.

Turning to this clonotype: Possible read error: a much larger clone is one base away. V and J are TRBV7-9 and TRBJ2-3; no firm D call. From germline, CDR1 is SEHNR and CDR2 FQNEAQ (reference sequence). The CDR3 spans 13 residues. The DNA for the CDR3 is TGTGCCAGCAGCTTTATCGCGTCAGATACGCAGAATTTT. Protein sequence: CASSFIASDTQNF.

The sample holds a few counts of this clonotype. The J gene is TRBJ1-5, the V gene TRBV10-3, with no clear D. Germline V gives CDR1 ENHRY, CDR2 SYGVKD. The CDR3 length is 12 residues. V shed 4 bases and J shed 5 bases, with 6 bases lying between them. In DNA, the CDR3 is TGTGCCATCAGTGGCGGGGATCAGCCCCAGCATTTT. It codes for CAISGGDQPQHF.

Many counts were recorded for this clonotype. The chain carries TRBV27 and TRBJ2-7; 7 bases match TRBD2. This CDR3 has 15 residues. V was clipped by 6 bases and J by 3 bases; unmatched bases: 11. In germline, CDR1 is MNHEY, CDR2 SMNVEV (reference sequence). The CDR3 bases are TGTGCCAGCAGAATCAGGGCGGGGGAGGTCTACGAGCAGTACTTC. As protein: CASRIRAGEVYEQYF.

CDR3 region: CASSLTPSVNEQFF. CDR3 in DNA: TGTGCCAGCAGTCTCACCCCCAGCGTCAATGAGCAGTTCTTC. The chain joins TRBV6-5 to TRBJ2-1; D is undetermined. This CDR3 is 14 amino acids long. CDR1 is MNHEY and CDR2 is SVGAGI in the germline V gene. V dropped 5 bases and J dropped 6 bases, with 14 bases sitting between them.

The table lists this clonotype with many counts. The CDR3 reads CASSGTGGGTEAFF. DNA for the CDR3: TGTGCCAGCAGTGGAACAGGGGGAGGGACTGAAGCTTTCTTT. The chain is built from TRBV12-3 or TRBV12-4 and TRBJ1-1; 8 bases map to TRBD1. The CDR3 sequence is 14 residues long. The V gene end was trimmed by 5 bases and the J gene end by 5 bases; junction bases not matched to a gene: 7.

To note about this clonotype: An end of the junction differs from the germline gene, which may be a read error. The J gene is TRBJ2-7, the V gene TRBV10-3; D possibly corresponds to TRBD2 (5 bases). Looked up from germline, CDR1 is ENHRY and CDR2 is SYGVKD. The CDR3 covers 13 residues. The CDR3 is CAMGRGRAYEQSF. The CDR3 DNA reads TGTGCCATGGGCCGCGGGCGGGCCTACGAGCAGTCCTTC.

The V gene is TRBV19, the J gene TRBJ2-6, with D perhaps matching TRBD2 (5 bases). The CDR3 spans 16 residues. Germline V gene data show CDR1 as LNHDA and CDR2 as SQIVND (reference sequence). Trimming took 3 bases from V and 0 from J, leaving 9 bases between them. The CDR3 is CASSIWGDSGANVLTF. In DNA form, the CDR3 reads TGTGCCAGTAGTATTTGGGGAGACTCTGGGGCCAACGTCCTGACTTTC.

The rearrangement uses TRBV7-9 and TRBJ2-3; D gene unclear. The CDR3 is 17 amino acids. CDR1 and CDR2 (germline): SEHNR, FQNEAQ (reference sequence). V gave up 2 bases and J gave up 6 bases, with 21 bases separating them. CDR3 nucleotides: TGTGCCAGCAGCTTACCCCTCTGGACCACCAGCCCCGATACGCAGTATTTT. Translating it yields CASSLPLWTTSPDTQYF.

Turning to this clonotype: A junction end diverges from the germline sequence, so it may reflect a read error. This sequence joins TRBV9 and TRBJ2-7, with 10 bases lining up with TRBD1. The CDR3 sequence is 16 residues long. Germline V gene sequence: CDR1 SGDLS, CDR2 YYNGEE. Written as DNA, the CDR3 is TGTGCCTGCAGCGTAGGTGGGGACAGGGGAATGTGGGAGCAGTACTTC. Translated: CACSVGGDRGMWEQYF.

The chain carries TRBV19 and TRBJ2-2; D call uncertain. The germline V and J ends were trimmed by 7 bases and 4 bases, with 19 bases remaining between them. The CDR3 spans 16 residues. The germline CDR1 and CDR2 sequences are LNHDA and SQIVND (reference sequence). CDR3 in amino acids: CASISPQVARTGELFF. The CDR3 DNA reads TGTGCCAGTATCTCCCCGCAGGTGGCGCGCACCGGGGAGCTGTTTTTT.

The chain has TRBV30 and TRBJ2-6; D gene uncertain. Per the germline V gene, CDR1 is GTSNPN and CDR2 is SVGIG (reference sequence). The CDR3 has 12 residues. V was shortened by 6 bases and J by 0 bases, with 3 bases between the two germline ends. CDR3 in amino acids: CACFSGANVLTF. In DNA, the CDR3 is TGTGCCTGTTTCTCTGGGGCCAACGTCCTGACTTTC. The variable domain in full, completed from reference TRBV30 and TRBJ2-6, reads SQTIHQWPATLVQPVGSPLSLECTVEGTSNPNLYWYRQAAGRGLQLLFYSVGIGQISSEVPQNLSASRPQDRQFILSSKKLLLSDSGFYLCACFSGANVLTFGAGSRLTVL.

The rearrangement uses TRBV15 and TRBJ2-1, with D maybe TRBD1 (6 bases). The CDR3 spans 14 residues. V lost 4 bases, J lost 4 bases, and 11 bases lay in between. Per the germline V gene, CDR1 is LNHNV and CDR2 is YYDKDF (reference sequence). CDR3 DNA sequence: TGTGCCACCAGCATTCGACAGGTATACAATGAGCAGTTCTTC. Protein: CATSIRQVYNEQFF.

This clonotype showed up many times. The chain has TRBV7-9 and TRBJ1-1; weak D call: TRBD1 (5 bases). CDR3 length equals 13 residues. Germline V gene sequence: CDR1 SEHNR, CDR2 FQNEAQ (reference sequence). V was cut by 5 bases and J by 3 bases, with 10 bases left in between. CDR3 loop: CASSPKGDTEAFF. CDR3 sequence (DNA): TGTGCCAGCAGCCCTAAAGGGGACACTGAAGCTTTCTTT.

The CDR3, as DNA: TGTGCCAGCAGTTTTTCAGTCACAGGACTGACCTCCTACGAGCAGTACTTC. The encoded protein is CASSFSVTGLTSYEQYF. This chain links TRBV28 with TRBJ2-7, with D perhaps being TRBD1 or TRBD2 (5 bases each). The CDR3 extends over 17 amino acids. Trimming shortened V by 3 bases and J by 0 bases, and 18 bases separated the two germline ends. CDR1 and CDR2 from the germline V gene are MDHEN and SYDVKM.

The chain employs TRBV13 and TRBJ1-5; D perhaps matches TRBD1 (5 bases). This CDR3 spans 13 amino acids. V lost 5 bases and J 5 bases, leaving 10 bases between the germline ends. CDR1 PRHDT and CDR2 FYEKMQ come from the germline V gene (reference sequence). The CDR3 spells CASSGGGHQPQHF. The CDR3 DNA sequence: TGTGCCAGCAGCGGGGGTGGGCATCAGCCCCAGCATTTT. The variable domain in full, completed from reference TRBV13 and TRBJ1-5, reads AAGVIQSPRHLIKEKRETATLKCYPIPRHDTVYWYQQGPGQDPQFLISFYEKMQSDKGSIPDRFSAQQFSDYHSELNMSSLELGDSALYFCASSGGGHQPQHFGDGTRLSIL.

This clonotype has only a few counts. V and J are TRBV5-8 and TRBJ1-1; possibly TRBD1 for D (6 bases). From germline, CDR1 is SGHTS and CDR2 YDEGEE. The CDR3 contains 18 residues. V shed 6 bases and J shed 3 bases, with 27 bases lying between them. The CDR3, as DNA: TGTGCCAGCAACTTTCTCCCGGGACATCACCCGGGGTACACTGAAGCTTTCTTT. The encoded protein is CASNFLPGHHPGYTEAFF.

The V and J genes are TRBV30 and TRBJ2-7; 8 positions agree with TRBD1. The V gene's germline CDR1 is GTSNPN and CDR2 SVGIG (reference sequence). The CDR3 contains 16 residues. The V segment lost 2 bases and the J segment 0 bases; nucleotides outside the gene matches: 9. In DNA, the CDR3 is TGTGCCTGGAGTCCAATCCCGGGACAGGTCTCCTACGAGCAGTACTTC. It codes for CAWSPIPGQVSYEQYF.